What follows are 5 T cell receptor beta chains derived from one specimen sequenced in a study of shared clonotypes between healthy human individuals. The repertoire was sequenced with immunoSEQ multiplex PCR; TCRdb's copy has only in-frame clones and lacks some. The sample yields roughly 2.4 million clones, about 94% seen once. Sample: naive CD4+ T cells sorted from blood. The subset here: CD45RA+ positively selected. The receptors shown here come from a young man in good health.

The chain is built from TRBV5-1 and TRBJ2-7; TRBD2 might be the D (6 bases). Trimming took off 4 bases at V and 1 base at J, with 15 bases between the two ends. The CDR3 loop spans 15 amino acids. Germline values: CDR1 SGHRS, CDR2 YFSETQ. This CDR3 reads CASSRGGRESYEQYF. CDR3 DNA sequence: TGCGCCAGCAGCCGAGGCGGACGGGAGTCCTACGAGCAGTACTTC. Supplemented by reference TRBV5-1 and TRBJ2-7, the full variable domain reads KAGVTQTPRYLIKTRGQQVTLSCSPISGHRSVSWYQQTPGQGLQFLFEYFSETQRNKGNFPGRFSGRQFSNSRSEMNVSTLELGDSALYLCASSRGGRESYEQYFGPGTRLTVT.

This chain uses TRBV28 with TRBJ2-5; D is undetermined. The germline V and J ends were trimmed by 7 bases and 5 bases, with 8 bases remaining between them. This CDR3 has 11 residues. Germline loops: CDR1 MDHEN, CDR2 SYDVKM. This CDR3 reads CASKGRETQYF. The CDR3 DNA is TGTGCCAGCAAGGGCAGGGAGACCCAGTACTTC.

The chain links TRBV7-3 to TRBJ2-7; D may be TRBD1 or TRBD2 (5 bases each). Per the germline V gene, CDR1 is SGHTA and CDR2 is FQGTGA. V was cut by 2 bases and J by 2 bases, with 10 bases left in between. The CDR3 spans 14 residues. CDR3 sequence (DNA): TGTGCCAGCAGCTTAGGGGACGGTCCCTACGAGCAGTACTTC. Its protein product is CASSLGDGPYEQYF. Full variable domain (remainder filled in from reference TRBV7-3 and TRBJ2-7): GAGVSQTPSNKVTEKGKYVELRCDPISGHTALYWYRQSLGQGPEFLIYFQGTGAADDSGLPNDRFFAVRPEGSVSTLKIQRTERGDSAVYLCASSLGDGPYEQYFGPGTRLTVT.

The V and J genes are TRBV5-1 and TRBJ1-1; D not resolved. V gave up 4 bases and J gave up 1 base, with 5 bases separating them. There are 12 residues in the CDR3. Germline-derived CDR1 and CDR2 are SGHRS and YFSETQ. In DNA form, the CDR3 reads TGCGCCAGCAGCCAAGAGAACACTGAAGCTTTCTTT. Amino acids: CASSQENTEAFF. The full variable domain, rest sourced from reference TRBV5-1 and TRBJ1-1, is KAGVTQTPRYLIKTRGQQVTLSCSPISGHRSVSWYQQTPGQGLQFLFEYFSETQRNKGNFPGRFSGRQFSNSRSEMNVSTLELGDSALYLCASSQENTEAFFGQGTRLTVV.

This rearrangement joins TRBV19 to TRBJ1-2; tentative D call: TRBD1 (6 bases). The germline CDR1 and CDR2 sequences are LNHDA and SQIVND (reference sequence). The CDR3 spans 15 residues. V was cut by 7 bases and J by 0 bases, with 15 bases left in between. The CDR3 is CASNPTGKANYGYTF. The CDR3 DNA reads as TGTGCCAGTAATCCCACAGGGAAGGCTAACTATGGCTACACCTTC.